Each of the 20 T cell receptor beta chains below was sequenced from the same sample in a study of spatial heterogeneity in lung cancer. TCRdb reprocessed the 5' RACE reads with MiXCR, giving one entry per CDR3 protein. Counted here are about 38,000 distinct CDR3 sequences, approximately 6.3% occurring once; the ten biggest clones make up roughly 11%. Time point given: sample taken at primary tumor resection. Unsorted samples of tumor, nontumor lung or frozen PBMC had their whole RNA sequenced. The material was PBMCs, obtained at surgery. These TCRs come from a male donor with early-stage non-small cell lung cancer.

Many counts were recorded for this clonotype. The chain uses TRBV9 and TRBJ2-2; TRBD1 might be the D (6 bases). V lost 4 bases, J lost 0 bases, and 10 bases lay in between. CDR1 is SGDLS and CDR2 is YYNGEE in the germline V gene. The CDR3 totals 15 residues. CDR3 sequence: CASSRQATNTGELFF. The CDR3 bases are TGTGCCAGCAGCCGACAGGCCACGAACACCGGGGAGCTGTTTTTT.

V and J are TRBV29-1 and TRBJ2-5, with D unclear. Trimming stripped 7 bases from V and 5 bases from J, with 17 bases between. Germline V CDR1 and CDR2: SQVTM, ANQGSEA. The CDR3 has 13 residues. This CDR3 reads CSAYDVRRETQYF. CDR3 in DNA: TGCAGCGCTTATGATGTGAGGCGGGAGACCCAGTACTTC. Full variable domain (remainder filled in from reference TRBV29-1 and TRBJ2-5): SAVISQKPSRDICQRGTSLTIQCQVDSQVTMMFWYRQQPGQSLTLIATANQGSEATYESGFVIDKFPISRPNLTFSTLTVSNMSPEDSSIYLCSAYDVRRETQYFGPGTRLLVL.

The chain has TRBV7-2 and TRBJ2-1; 11 nucleotides align to TRBD2. The CDR3 is 17 amino acids. The germline V gene encodes CDR1 SGHTA and CDR2 FQGNSA. With 0 bases clipped from V and 10 bases from J, the junction kept 11 bases outside the gene matches. CDR3 nucleotide sequence: TGTGCCAGCAGCTTAGCGCGGTATCTAGCGGGGGGACGGGAGCAGTTCTTC. Protein: CASSLARYLAGGREQFF. The full variable domain, rest sourced from reference TRBV7-2 and TRBJ2-1, is GAGVSQSPSNKVTEKGKDVELRCDPISGHTALYWYRQSLGQGLEFLIYFQGNSAPDKSGLPSDRFSAERTGGSVSTLTIQRTQQEDSAVYLCASSLARYLAGGREQFFGPGTRLTVL.

This chain connects TRBV6-2 or TRBV6-3 to TRBJ1-2, with 10 bases identical to TRBD1. Germline V CDR1 and CDR2: MNHEY, SVGEGT. Germline trimming cut 5 bases from V and 0 bases from J; bases unmatched to any gene: 9. CDR3 length: 17 amino acids. CDR3 sequence (DNA): TGTGCCAGCAGTCTCCGGACAGGGGGGAGACCTAACTATGGCTACACCTTC. This gives the protein CASSLRTGGRPNYGYTF.

This clonotype was counted many times. V gene TRBV28 combines with J gene TRBJ2-7; D perhaps matches TRBD1 (5 bases). V lost 3 bases and J lost 3, with 15 bases in between. The CDR3 runs 15 residues. Per germline, CDR1 MDHEN and CDR2 SYDVKM. This CDR3 reads CASSFIGERNYEQYF. CDR3 nucleotide sequence: TGTGCCAGCAGTTTCATAGGGGAAAGAAACTACGAGCAGTACTTC.

This clonotype was observed many times. This chain connects TRBV5-1 to TRBJ2-2, with 12 bases aligning to TRBD1. The germline gives CDR1 SGHRS, CDR2 YFSETQ. The J segment lost 5 bases and the V segment lost 4 bases, leaving 12 bases of the junction unmatched. This CDR3 has 18 residues. In DNA, the CDR3 is TGCGCCAGCAGCCCGCCCGGGACAGGGGGCACGGGAACCGGGGAGCTGTTTTTT. Protein sequence: CASSPPGTGGTGTGELFF.

This chain uses TRBV4-1 with TRBJ2-4; D unresolved. This CDR3 spans 16 amino acids. V lost 0 bases and J lost 0, with 9 bases in between. CDR1 is MGHRA, CDR2 YSYEKL, per germline. CDR3 in DNA: TGCGCCAGCAGCCAAGAGGTGCTTGTAGCCAAAAACATTCAGTACTTC. It specifies CASSQEVLVAKNIQYF.

Many counts were recorded for this clonotype. The rearrangement joins TRBV28 to TRBJ2-6, with 8 bases identical to TRBD1. The V gene end was trimmed by 5 bases and the J gene end by 1 base; junction bases not matched to a gene: 7. Germline CDR1 is MDHEN and CDR2 is SYDVKM. The CDR3 loop spans 17 amino acids. The CDR3 DNA reads as TGTGCCAGCAGTGATTGGGACAGGAGGTCTGGGGCCAACGTCCTGACTTTC. It encodes CASSDWDRRSGANVLTF.

For the CDR3, the DNA is TGCGCCAGCAGCCAAGAAGCGACAGGTTATAATTCACCCCTCCACTTT. This gives the protein CASSQEATGYNSPLHF. V and J are TRBV4-3 and TRBJ1-6; the D gene is possibly TRBD1 (6 bases). Germline V lookup: CDR1 LGHNA, CDR2 YSLEER. The ends were cut back, 0 bases at V and 4 bases at J, with 10 bases in the middle. CDR3 length: 16 residues.

V and J are TRBV4-3 and TRBJ2-7; 10 bases fit TRBD1. Germline CDR1 is LGHNA and CDR2 is YSLEER. The trim removed 4 bases at V and 4 bases at J, leaving 4 bases unmatched. This CDR3 is built from 14 residues. In nucleotides, the CDR3 is TGCGCCAGCAGCCCGGACAGGGGGAGGTACGAGCAGTACTTC. Protein: CASSPDRGRYEQYF.

Many counts were recorded for this clonotype. The V call is TRBV25-1, the J call TRBJ1-5, with D maybe TRBD1 (6 bases). There are 13 residues in the CDR3. The germline V and J ends were trimmed by 9 bases and 2 bases, with 11 bases remaining between them. Germline V gene data show CDR1 as MGHDK and CDR2 as SYGVNS. CDR3 sequence: CARIRTGNQPQHF. The DNA for the CDR3 is TGTGCCAGAATTAGGACAGGCAATCAGCCCCAGCATTTT.

This clonotype was recorded at least ten times. The chain employs TRBV2 and TRBJ1-4; maybe TRBD1 (6 bases). CDR3 size: 14 residues. The V end lost 7 bases, the J end lost 7 bases, and 16 bases lay between the germline ends. Germline V lookup: CDR1 SNHLY, CDR2 FYNNEI. CDR3 nucleotide sequence: TGTGCCAGCATGTTTCGGGGGCCAGGTGAAAAACTGTTTTTT. Its translation: CASMFRGPGEKLFF.

There are many counts of this clonotype. The V gene is TRBV15, the J gene TRBJ1-5; D may be TRBD1 (5 bases). This CDR3 is 17 amino acids long. With 3 bases removed from V and 7 bases from J, the gap between germline ends came to 22 bases. Germline CDR1 is LNHNV and CDR2 is YYDKDF (reference sequence). This CDR3 is CATSSARGGRVGQPQHF. CDR3 nucleotides: TGTGCCACCAGCAGTGCTCGGGGCGGGAGAGTAGGCCAGCCCCAGCATTTT.

This clonotype was seen repeatedly, ten times or more. The chain has TRBV7-2 and TRBJ2-1, with TRBD1 identical over 10 bases. J lost 7 bases, V lost 5 bases, and 11 bases had no gene match. The CDR3 runs to 16 residues. Looked up from germline, CDR1 is SGHTA and CDR2 is FQGNSA. CDR3 residues: CASSRPGTGVMNEQFF. CDR3 DNA: TGTGCCAGCAGCCGTCCCGGGACAGGGGTTATGAATGAGCAGTTCTTC.

This clonotype showed up just a few times. The genes are TRBV5-1 and TRBJ2-7, with D hard to call. The CDR3 is 14 amino acids. The germline gives CDR1 SGHRS, CDR2 YFSETQ. V was shortened by 7 bases and J by 2 bases, with 16 bases between the two germline ends. The CDR3 is CASGMTWGPYEQYF. CDR3 DNA sequence: TGCGCCAGCGGGATGACATGGGGTCCCTACGAGCAGTACTTC.

Within the sample, this clonotype is medium-sized. V is TRBV29-1 and J is TRBJ1-1; D remains unclear. The V end lost 4 bases, the J end lost 5 bases, and 14 bases lay between the germline ends. Germline CDR1 is SQVTM and CDR2 is ANQGSEA. The CDR3 consists of 13 residues. CDR3 sequence reads: CSVVRTLGTEAFF. CDR3 coding DNA: TGCAGCGTTGTAAGGACCCTGGGGACTGAAGCTTTCTTT.

This clonotype was seen many times. The chain joins TRBV28 to TRBJ2-5; tentative D call: TRBD2 (6 bases). This CDR3 has 14 residues. V lost 4 bases and J lost 2, with 11 bases in between. In germline, CDR1 is MDHEN, CDR2 SYDVKM. The CDR3 nucleotides read TGTGCCAGCAGTTCGCCGGGAGTTCAAGAGACCCAGTACTTC. Amino acid sequence: CASSSPGVQETQYF.

The table lists this clonotype with many counts. The CDR3 here is CASSHHSGTVGSYEQYF. In DNA form, the CDR3 reads TGTGCCAGCAGCCACCATAGTGGGACCGTCGGGTCCTACGAGCAGTACTTC. This chain connects TRBV4-2 to TRBJ2-7; D is tentatively TRBD1 or TRBD2 (5 bases each). V dropped 3 bases and J dropped 1 base, with 19 bases sitting between them. The CDR3 length is 17 residues. Germline V gene data show CDR1 as LGHNA and CDR2 as YNFKEQ.

This clonotype was counted a few times. The chain carries TRBV4-1 and TRBJ1-2; tentatively, D is TRBD1 (5 bases). CDR1 is MGHRA, CDR2 YSYEKL, per germline. The CDR3 contains 16 residues. V dropped 2 bases and J dropped 0 bases, with 13 bases sitting between them. DNA for the CDR3: TGCGCCAGCAGCCAAATGCAGGGCCAGGCTAACTATGGCTACACCTTC. Protein sequence: CASSQMQGQANYGYTF.

This rearrangement joins TRBV28 to TRBJ2-3, with D possibly matching TRBD1 (5 bases). CDR3 size: 13 residues. V lost 7 bases and J lost 3, with 11 bases in between. Germline V gene lookup returns CDR1 MDHEN and CDR2 SYDVKM. DNA for the CDR3: TGTGCCAGCACTTCGGCAGGGACAGATACGCAGTATTTT. As protein: CASTSAGTDTQYF.